Listed below are T cell receptor beta chains from one sample, sequenced in a study of cytomegalovirus exposure and HLA in healthy donors. Clones were read by immunoSEQ multiplex PCR, and TCRdb kept only the in-frame ones, dropping some. The sample yields 150,000 to 200,000 clones, approximately 86% seen once. Sequencing was done on a sample of PBMCs. The receptor source for this set is a woman younger than 30 in good health and CMV-seronegative. Both conserved end residues are part of each CDR3. A D gene is named only where the DNA matches it firmly. Only part of the rows carry a size: once, few, many, or a class if the clone is expanded.

V	size	J	D	DNA	CDR3
TRBV28	.	TRBJ2-1	.	TGTGCCAGCAGTTTACCCCCTGGGGGGGCCTTCGGCCCCAATGAGCAGTTCTTC	CASSLPPGGAFGPNEQFF
TRBV7-8	once	TRBJ2-6	.	TGTGCCAGCAGCGCATGGGAGGTAAACGTCCTGACTTTC	CASSAWEVNVLTF
TRBV10-3	few	TRBJ1-2	.	TGTGCCATCAGTGAGTCGGGGGCCAACTATGGCTACACCTTC	CAISESGANYGYTF
TRBV9	.	TRBJ2-5	TRBD2	TGTGCCAGCAGCGTAGGGCGGGGGGTCCAAGAGACCCAGTACTTC	CASSVGRGVQETQYF
TRBV19	.	TRBJ1-3	TRBD1	TGTGCCAGTAGTACTTCGACAGGGCGAGGAAACACCATATATTTT	CASSTSTGRGNTIYF
TRBV7-7	.	TRBJ2-1	.	TGTGCTACCGCCCAGGGGCCGAGCAATGAGCAGTTCTTC	CATAQGPSNEQFF
TRBV6-5	once	TRBJ1-5	TRBD1	TGTGCCAGCAGTCCCTGGACAGGGGGCAGTCAGCCCCAGCATTTT	CASSPWTGGSQPQHF
TRBV4-2	.	TRBJ1-5	TRBD1	TGTGCCAGCAGCCAAGGGACAGGGCGAGGAGGCAATCAGCCCCAGCATTTT	CASSQGTGRGGNQPQHF
TRBV19	.	TRBJ1-4	TRBD1	TGTGCCAGTAGAAGCCGGGACAGATTGAATGAAAAACTGTTTTTT	CASRSRDRLNEKLFF
TRBV7-8	.	TRBJ2-7	TRBD2	TGTGCCAGCAGCCGCAAGCAGGGGCCGGGACTAGCGGGAGTATCCTACGAGCAGTACTTC	CASSRKQGPGLAGVSYEQYF
TRBV5-8	.	TRBJ1-6	.	TGTGCCAGCAGCTTGAAACTTACTAAGGATTCACCCCTCCACTTT	CASSLKLTKDSPLHF
TRBV6-1	.	TRBJ1-5	TRBD1	TGTGCCAGCAGTGAATCAGGGGGCGGCAATCAGCCCCAGCATTTT	CASSESGGGNQPQHF
TRBV19	.	TRBJ1-1	.	TGTGCCAGTAGTTTGGCCACGTCGCGGGTTGTCGCTGAAGCTTTCTTT	CASSLATSRVVAEAFF
TRBV27	.	TRBJ2-7	TRBD2	TGTGCCAGCAGTGCTAGCGGGAGCTCCTACGAGCAGTACTTC	CASSASGSSYEQYF
TRBV27	.	TRBJ2-7	.	TGTGCCAGCGGCCAAGGGGGCTCCTACGAGCAGTACTTC	CASGQGGSYEQYF
TRBV7-8	.	TRBJ2-5	.	TGTGCCAGCAGCTTAGGGAACACCGGGGGTCAAGAGACCCAGTACTTC	CASSLGNTGGQETQYF
TRBV7-9	few	TRBJ1-6	.	TGTGCCAGCAGCTTATCCGGGGGGGGTAGAGCAGCACCCCTCCACTTT	CASSLSGGGRAAPLHF
TRBV9	.	TRBJ2-2	.	TGTGCCAGCAGCGCCGCTTTAAATACTTACCAGGCCGGGGAGCTGTTTTTT	CASSAALNTYQAGELFF
TRBV18	.	TRBJ1-4	.	TGTGCCAGCTCAAGCCGGGACTCAAATGAAAAACTGTTTTTT	CASSSRDSNEKLFF
TRBV2	.	TRBJ1-4	.	TGTGCCAGCAGTCCCCTCGCGGGGACAACTAATGAAAAACTGTTTTTT	CASSPLAGTTNEKLFF
TRBV6-6	.	TRBJ1-2	TRBD1	TGTGCCAGCAGTTACTCTGGGGACAGTAACTATGGCTACACCTTC	CASSYSGDSNYGYTF
TRBV5-4	.	TRBJ1-1	.	TGTGCCAGCAGCTTGGCACGGGGAGGGGGTTGGACTGAAGCTTTCTTT	CASSLARGGGWTEAFF
TRBV29-1	.	TRBJ1-2	.	TGCAGCGTTGAATCGGGGGGCTATGGCTACACCTTC	CSVESGGYGYTF
TRBV19	.	TRBJ1-5	.	TGTGCCAGTAGAGACCCGGGGCAGCCCCAGCATTTT	CASRDPGQPQHF
TRBV7-2	.	TRBJ2-1	.	TGTGCCAGCAGCCCGGGCCCAGGGACAAGGGAGCAGTTCTTC	CASSPGPGTREQFF
TRBV2	once	TRBJ2-3	.	TGTGCCAGCAGCCTTGACACAACTAGCACAGATACGCAGTATTTT	CASSLDTTSTDTQYF
TRBV7-2	.	TRBJ2-7	TRBD1	TGTGCCAGCAGCTTAGTTACAGGGGGCTACGAGCAGTACTTC	CASSLVTGGYEQYF
TRBV9	.	TRBJ2-6	.	TGTGCCAGCAGCGTAGGGACAGCTGGGGCCAACGTCCTGACTTTC	CASSVGTAGANVLTF
TRBV5-5	.	TRBJ2-2	.	TGTGCCAGCAGCTTGAGCCAGGGCGCCCCGAACACCGGGGAGCTGTTTTTT	CASSLSQGAPNTGELFF
TRBV14	.	TRBJ2-7	.	TGTGCCAGCAGCCTCTCGGGGTCCTACGAGCAGTACTTC	CASSLSGSYEQYF
TRBV4-1	.	TRBJ2-7	.	TGCGCCAGCAGCCAAGATAGAGGGTACGAGCAGTACTTC	CASSQDRGYEQYF
TRBV7-8	.	TRBJ2-3	TRBD1	TGTGCCAGCAGCTTGTCCGCTCCAGGGGGAGATACGCAGTATTTT	CASSLSAPGGDTQYF
TRBV14	.	TRBJ2-3	TRBD2	TGTGCCAGCAGCCAAGAGATCGGACTAGCGGGAGGTGAAGATACGCAGTATTTT	CASSQEIGLAGGEDTQYF
TRBV5-4	.	TRBJ2-1	TRBD2	TGTGCCAGCCGGCCCGGGACTAGCGAGGGGGATGAGCAGTTCTTC	CASRPGTSEGDEQFF
TRBV7-2	once	TRBJ2-5	.	TGTGCCAGCAGCTTAGGTTCCTACCAAGAGACCCAGTACTTC	CASSLGSYQETQYF
TRBV7-2	.	TRBJ2-1	.	TGTGCCAGCAGCTCCCAACCGACAGAGTCTGAGCAGTTCTTC	CASSSQPTESEQFF
TRBV5-1	.	TRBJ2-7	TRBD2	TGCGCCAGCCGATGGGGAGGGGCGGGCTACGAGCAGTACTTC	CASRWGGAGYEQYF
TRBV15	.	TRBJ2-7	TRBD1	TGTGCCACCAGCAGAGATCCAGGGGGAGCGTACGAGCAGTACTTC	CATSRDPGGAYEQYF
TRBV27	.	TRBJ2-1	TRBD2	TGTGCCAGCAGTTTAAGCGGGGGGGGGAATGAGCAGTTCTTC	CASSLSGGGNEQFF
TRBV2	few	TRBJ1-1	.	TGTGCCAGCAGTGAAACGGGTTCTCCGAACACTGAAGCTTTCTTT	CASSETGSPNTEAFF
TRBV23-1	.	TRBJ1-5	TRBD1	TGCGCCAGCAGTCAACGTTCTGCGCCCTGTAGGGGGCGCGAACCTCAGCCCCAGCATTTT	CASSQRSAPCRGREPQPQHF
TRBV28	.	TRBJ2-5	TRBD1	TGTGCCAGCAGCCCTAGGGACAGGGGGCCCCAAGAGACCCAGTACTTC	CASSPRDRGPQETQYF
TRBV11-3	.	TRBJ1-1	.	TGTGCCAGCAGCCCCCGACAGGTGAACACTGAAGCTTTCTTT	CASSPRQVNTEAFF
TRBV9	.	TRBJ2-4	TRBD2	TGTGCCAGCAGCGTAGCAGCTAGCGGGGGCCCTCGAGCCAAAAACATTCAGTACTTC	CASSVAASGGPRAKNIQYF
TRBV4-2	.	TRBJ1-1	.	TGTGCCAGCAGCGCCACGGGTTCTGAAGCTTTCTTT	CASSATGSEAFF
TRBV27	.	TRBJ1-5	.	TGTGCCAGCAGTTTAGCAGGCCTCGATCAGCCCCAGCATTTT	CASSLAGLDQPQHF
TRBV10-3	.	TRBJ2-7	.	TGTGCCATCAGTGACGTAACCTACGAGCAGTACTTC	CAISDVTYEQYF
TRBV6-5	.	TRBJ2-2	TRBD1	TGTGCCAGCAGTCAGGGACAGGGAGAAACCGGGGAGCTGTTTTTT	CASSQGQGETGELFF
TRBV7-8	.	TRBJ2-5	.	TGTGCCAGCAGTAGGTGGGGGGACCAAGAGACCCAGTACTTC	CASSRWGDQETQYF
TRBV27	.	TRBJ2-3	.	TGTGCCAGCAGTTCACTGGGTGGGCGAGATACGCAGTATTTT	CASSSLGGRDTQYF
TRBV5-1	.	TRBJ2-5	.	TGCGCCAGCAACCCTAGGAGGGGGGGAGGAGAGACCCAGTACTTC	CASNPRRGGGETQYF
TRBV2	.	TRBJ2-7	TRBD2	TGTGCCAGCAGCTTACCCCGAGCACCCCAAACTAGCGGGGGATACTACGAGCAGTACTTC	CASSLPRAPQTSGGYYEQYF
TRBV5-4	once	TRBJ2-3	TRBD2	TGTGCCAGCAGCTTGGAGGCGGGGGGGGCGGAAGGTACGCAGTATTTT	CASSLEAGGAEGTQYF
TRBV27	.	TRBJ2-7	.	TGTGCCAGCAAGACACTCTACGAGCAGTACTTC	CASKTLYEQYF
TRBV7-2	.	TRBJ2-7	TRBD2	TGTGCCAGCAGCTCCCGGGACTACTTCTACGAGCAGTACTTC	CASSSRDYFYEQYF
TRBV5-6	.	TRBJ2-7	.	TGTGCCAGCAGCTTGGCCCGGGGGTACGAGCAGTACTTC	CASSLARGYEQYF
TRBV25-1	.	TRBJ2-7	.	TGTGCCAGCAGTGGCCAAAGGGCGGGCGGGACCTACGAGCAGTACTTC	CASSGQRAGGTYEQYF
TRBV2	.	TRBJ1-2	TRBD1	TGTGCCAGCACCCTGGGGACAGGGGGCTACACCTTC	CASTLGTGGYTF
TRBV15	.	TRBJ1-4	.	TGTGCCACCAGCAGGGGCGGGGGGACACGAGAAAAACTGTTTTTT	CATSRGGGTREKLFF